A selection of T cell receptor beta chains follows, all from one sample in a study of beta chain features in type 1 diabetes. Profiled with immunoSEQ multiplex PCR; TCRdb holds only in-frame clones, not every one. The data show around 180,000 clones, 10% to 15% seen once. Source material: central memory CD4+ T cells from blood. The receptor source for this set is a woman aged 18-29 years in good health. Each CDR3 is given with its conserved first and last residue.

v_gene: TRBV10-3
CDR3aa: CAISEGQGFSYEQYF

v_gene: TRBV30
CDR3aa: CAWSVSSSGIEQYF

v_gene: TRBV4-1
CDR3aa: CASSQDKAGGLDTQYF

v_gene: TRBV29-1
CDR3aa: CSVGRENYEQYF

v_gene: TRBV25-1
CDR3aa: CASSNPGTAANEQYF

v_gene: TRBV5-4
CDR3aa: CASSLGTGPYEQYF

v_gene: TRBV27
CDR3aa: CASTPTSGSSWFF

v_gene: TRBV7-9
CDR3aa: CASSIRQGGETQYF

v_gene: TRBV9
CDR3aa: CASSRGGSSYNEQFF

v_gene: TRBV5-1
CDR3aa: CASSSGQVSYEQYF

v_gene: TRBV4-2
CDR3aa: CASSQGTRTYEQYF

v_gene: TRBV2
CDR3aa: CASSEDGVEKLFF

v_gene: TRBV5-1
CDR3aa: CASSLSPAGSGAYEQYF

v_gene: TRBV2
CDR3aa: CASSTSTRNSGRAHEQYF

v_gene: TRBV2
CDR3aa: CASSGRLAGALHQQYF

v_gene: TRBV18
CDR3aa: CASSPSPQGFYGYTF

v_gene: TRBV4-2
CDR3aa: CASSQSRDSSYEQYF

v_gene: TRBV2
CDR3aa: CASRRTGGTETQYF

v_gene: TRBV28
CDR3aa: CASSTTSGGGGTPDTQYF

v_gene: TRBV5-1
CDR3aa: CASSSTETNTGELFF